Presented here are 14 T cell receptor beta chains from one specimen sequenced in a study of PD-L1 blockade in urothelial cancer. This sample's time point: pretreatment peripheral blood. The method was immunoSEQ multiplex PCR; TCRdb's version includes in-frame clones alone and lacks a portion of them. The profile shows roughly 40,000 clones, about 89% of them singletons. The sample in question was PBMCs, obtained around atezolizumab (anti-PD-L1) treatment. Source of these receptors: a woman aged 60-75 years with urothelial cancer.

This chain uses TRBV5-1 with TRBJ2-5; 7 bases line up with TRBD2. This CDR3 has 16 residues. After removal of 0 bases from V and 6 bases from J, the junction contained 11 bases not matched to a gene. Germline V gives CDR1 SGHRS, CDR2 YFSETQ. The CDR3 DNA follows: TGCGCCAGCAGCTTGGAAGCGGGGTCGAGTTTGAAGACCCAGTACTTC. This gives the protein CASSLEAGSSLKTQYF.

The genes are TRBV5-4 and TRBJ1-1; 10 bases agree with TRBD1. Germline assignment: CDR1 SGHNT and CDR2 YYREEE (reference sequence). V lost 5 bases, J lost 4 bases, and 5 bases stayed unmatched. The CDR3 runs 14 residues. In DNA, the CDR3 is TGTGCCAGCAGTCAAGACAGGGGGCCCACTGAAGCTTTCTTT. Encoded protein: CASSQDRGPTEAFF.

DNA of the CDR3: TGTGCCAGCAGTTACTCCATAGGACAGAACACTGAAGCTTTCTTT. Amino acids: CASSYSIGQNTEAFF. V and J are TRBV6-5 and TRBJ1-1; D perhaps matches TRBD1 (5 bases). The CDR3 length is 15 residues. Per the germline V gene, CDR1 is MNHEY and CDR2 is SVGAGI. The V and J ends lost 0 bases and 1 base respectively, with 9 bases between them.

This clone appeared once. The sample contains more than one DNA sequence encoding this CDR3. The rearrangement uses TRBV9 and TRBJ2-1, with D perhaps TRBD1 (5 bases). The CDR3 totals 15 residues. V was cut by 2 bases and J by 0 bases, with 9 bases left in between. Germline CDR1 SGDLS, CDR2 YYNGEE. In DNA, the CDR3 is TGTGCCAGCAGCGTCCAGGGTAGCTCCTACAATGAGCAGTTCTTC. Amino acid sequence: CASSVQGSSYNEQFF.

This chain joins TRBV7-6 and TRBJ2-7; maybe TRBD2 (6 bases). Germline values: CDR1 SGHVS, CDR2 FNYEAQ. The CDR3 sequence is 16 residues long. The V end was cut by 5 bases, the J end by 0 bases, with 17 bases between. CDR3 residues: CASSLRPGTGSYEQYF. Written as DNA, the CDR3 is TGTGCCAGCAGCCTTCGACCCGGGACTGGCTCCTACGAGCAGTACTTC.

The chain is built from TRBV4-2 and TRBJ2-7, with TRBD2 identical over 14 bases. After removal of 1 base from V and 3 bases from J, the junction contained 5 bases not matched to a gene. Germline V CDR1 and CDR2: LGHNA, YNFKEQ. The CDR3 is 17 residues long. The CDR3 loop reads CASSQAPGLAGVYEQYF. The CDR3 DNA sequence: TGTGCCAGCAGCCAAGCTCCGGGACTAGCGGGAGTCTACGAGCAGTACTTC.

J is TRBJ2-7 and V is TRBV6-4; D is undetermined. The CDR3 loop spans 14 amino acids. Germline lookup yields CDR1 MRHNA and CDR2 SNTAGT. With 5 bases removed from V and 4 bases from J, the gap between germline ends came to 15 bases. CDR3 in DNA: TGTGCCAGCAGTTACGGGTCCACGAATTACGAGCAGTACTTC. This codes for CASSYGSTNYEQYF.

This rearrangement joins TRBV11-2 to TRBJ2-7, with D possibly matching TRBD1 (5 bases). The V gene lost 5 bases and the J gene lost 6 bases, with 8 bases spanning the gap. Germline lookup yields CDR1 SGHAT and CDR2 FQNNGV. The CDR3 runs to 11 residues. This CDR3 is CASSPGFEQYF. The CDR3 DNA reads TGTGCCAGCAGCCCAGGGTTCGAGCAGTACTTC.

J is TRBJ2-7 and V is TRBV7-6; D is undetermined. The CDR3 is 15 amino acids. The germline CDR1 and CDR2 sequences are SGHVS and FNYEAQ. V was shortened by 1 base and J by 3 bases, with 13 bases between the two germline ends. Here the CDR3 reads CASSLGDGNYYEQYF. The CDR3 DNA follows: TGTGCCAGCAGCTTAGGAGACGGTAACTACTACGAGCAGTACTTC. Combining the CDR3 with reference TRBV7-6 and TRBJ2-7 gives the whole variable domain GAGVSQSPRYKVTKRGQDVALRCDPISGHVSLYWYRQALGQGPEFLTYFNYEAQQDKSGLPNDRFSAERPEGSISTLTIQRTEQRDSAMYRCASSLGDGNYYEQYFGPGTRLTVT.

In DNA form, the CDR3 reads TGTGCCAGCAGCCAAGATCAGGGGGCGGGTGAAAAACTGTTTTTT. Its protein product is CASSQDQGAGEKLFF. This chain uses TRBV7-8 with TRBJ1-4, with 8 bases lining up with TRBD1. Losses at the gene ends were 5 bases for V and 7 bases for J; bases not matched to a gene: 9. The germline gives CDR1 SGHVS, CDR2 FQNEAQ. The CDR3 totals 15 residues.

The chain uses TRBV11-2 and TRBJ1-4, with D perhaps matching TRBD1 (6 bases). With 5 bases removed from V and 2 bases from J, the gap between germline ends came to 15 bases. Germline V gene lookup returns CDR1 SGHAT and CDR2 FQNNGV. This CDR3 contains 16 residues. CDR3 nucleotide sequence: TGTGCCAGCAGCCATCTCAGGGGACGGACTAATGAAAAACTGTTTTTT. Its protein is CASSHLRGRTNEKLFF.

This chain connects TRBV9 to TRBJ2-1; TRBD1 might be the D (5 bases). Trimming removed 2 bases from V and 2 bases from J, with 14 bases in between. CDR3 length: 16 amino acids. Germline V gives CDR1 SGDLS, CDR2 YYNGEE. CDR3 DNA: TGTGCCAGCAGCGTTCTAACAGGCTTTCCCTACAATGAGCAGTTCTTC. Its translation is CASSVLTGFPYNEQFF. The full variable domain, with the rest looked up from reference TRBV9 and TRBJ2-1, is DSGVTQTPKHLITATGQRVTLRCSPRSGDLSVYWYQQSLDQGLQFLIQYYNGEERAKGNILERFSAQQFPDLHSELNLSSLELGDSALYFCASSVLTGFPYNEQFFGPGTRLTVL.

J is TRBJ2-7 and V is TRBV5-1; a weak D match, TRBD2 (6 bases). V gave up 5 bases and J gave up 7 bases, with 13 bases separating them. Germline CDR1 and CDR2: SGHRS and YFSETQ. This CDR3 is 12 amino acids long. The CDR3 region is CASRFVSGEQYF. The CDR3 DNA reads as TGCGCCAGCAGATTTGTTAGCGGAGAGCAGTACTTC.

The chain uses TRBV20-1 and TRBJ2-7; D unresolved. The CDR3 runs 11 residues. V was shortened by 2 bases and J by 1 base, with 3 bases between the two germline ends. The germline V gene has CDR1 DFQATT and CDR2 SNEGSKA (reference sequence). For the CDR3, the DNA is TGCAGTGCTAGACTATCCTACGAGCAGTACTTC. Translating it yields CSARLSYEQYF.